This TCR beta chain was identified in a study of T-cell reconstitution after alpha-beta-depleted transplantation in children listed by TCRdb under 2016. Background for the entire study: The study quantitatively tracked T-cell immune reconstitution after TCRalphabeta/CD19-depleted allogeneic hematopoietic cell transplantation in children using TCR repertoire profiling.

With regard to this clonotype: Its antigen is currently not known. There are no base qualities to consult, and no much larger clone falls within one base.

Points the paper makes about the study in general: Hyperexpanded clone frequencies declined over subsequent months; after one year, T-cell counts and TCRbeta diversity were mostly attributed to newly produced T cells. In some patients, high TCRbeta diversity at day 60 was attributed to recipient T cells and intrathymic progenitors that had survived conditioning. About two months after transplant, the apparently early recovery of alphabetaT-cell counts reportedly depended on just several hundred clones that had expanded rapidly and came from non-depleted graft cells.

Libraries came from PCR. For sequencing, an Illumina HiSeq 2500 was employed. TCR library preparation used molecular barcoding, with unique molecular identifiers applied to normalize quantification of the TCRbeta repertoire. In-frame beta chains were kept once TCRdb had trimmed the public reads at Q25 with fastp and called clones with MiXCR. Records with the same CDR3 protein are collapsed into one entry carrying the most frequent genes and DNA. This sample gives 250,000 to 300,000 distinct CDR3 sequences in total; around 7.1% of them show up just once. About 9.1% of the sample goes to the ten largest clones. Including cysteine and phenylalanine, the CDR3 has 15 amino acids. CDR3 DNA is the only sequence kept; it has 45 bases, read in frame from the first base. V is cut back by 2 bases and J by 2 bases, with 5 bases in the junction unmatched. The sample's treatment or condition, from its label and the paper: allogeneic hematopoietic cell transplantation with graft depleted of TCRalphabeta T cells and CD19 B cells. TCRalphabeta/CD19-depleted allogeneic hematopoietic cell grafts were given to the transplant recipients, all of whom were children.

The TCR comes from a female patient aged 2 to 10 who had a stem cell transplant for Fanconi anemia, so the T cells may come from the graft donor. Recombination connected TRBV6-7 to TRBJ1-2, with TRBD1 identical over 7 junction bases. TRBV6-7 counts as an open reading frame of uncertain function. This specimen consisted of peripheral blood, obtained 360 days after TCRalphabeta/CD19-depleted stem cell transplant. The CDR3 in this case is CASSYHLQGNYGYTF. The DNA sequence reads TGTGCCAGCAGTTACCATTTACAGGGGAACTATGGCTACACCTTC.